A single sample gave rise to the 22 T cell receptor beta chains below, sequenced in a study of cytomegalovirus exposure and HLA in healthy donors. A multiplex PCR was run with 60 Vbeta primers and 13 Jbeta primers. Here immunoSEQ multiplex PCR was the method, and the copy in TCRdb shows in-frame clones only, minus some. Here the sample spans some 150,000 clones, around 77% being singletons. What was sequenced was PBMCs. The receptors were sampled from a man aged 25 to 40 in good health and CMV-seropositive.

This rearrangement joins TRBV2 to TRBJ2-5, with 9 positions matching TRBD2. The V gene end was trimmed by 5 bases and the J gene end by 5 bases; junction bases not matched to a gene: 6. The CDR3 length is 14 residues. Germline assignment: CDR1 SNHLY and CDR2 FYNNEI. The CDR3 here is CASSIRTSVETQYF. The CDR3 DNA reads TGTGCCAGCAGTATAAGGACTAGCGTGGAGACCCAGTACTTC.

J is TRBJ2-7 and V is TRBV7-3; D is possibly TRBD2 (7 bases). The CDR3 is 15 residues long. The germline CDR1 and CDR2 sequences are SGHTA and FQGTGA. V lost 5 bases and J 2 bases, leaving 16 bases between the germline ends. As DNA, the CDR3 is TGTGCCAGCAGCCTGAGGGGGGGGGCAACCTACGAGCAGTACTTC. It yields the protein CASSLRGGATYEQYF.

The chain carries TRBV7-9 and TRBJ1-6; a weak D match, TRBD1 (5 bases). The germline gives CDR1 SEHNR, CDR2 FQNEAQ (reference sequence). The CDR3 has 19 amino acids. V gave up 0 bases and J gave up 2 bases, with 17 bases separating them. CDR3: CASSLALSGTNTYNSPLHF. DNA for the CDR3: TGTGCCAGCAGCTTAGCGCTTTCGGGGACTAATACCTATAATTCACCCCTCCACTTT.

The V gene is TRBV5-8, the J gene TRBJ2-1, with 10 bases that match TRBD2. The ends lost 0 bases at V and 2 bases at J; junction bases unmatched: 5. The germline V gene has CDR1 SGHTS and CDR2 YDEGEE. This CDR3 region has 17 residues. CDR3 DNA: TGTGCCAGCAGCTTGGTTAGCGGGGGGTCTACCTACAATGAGCAGTTCTTC. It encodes CASSLVSGGSTYNEQFF.

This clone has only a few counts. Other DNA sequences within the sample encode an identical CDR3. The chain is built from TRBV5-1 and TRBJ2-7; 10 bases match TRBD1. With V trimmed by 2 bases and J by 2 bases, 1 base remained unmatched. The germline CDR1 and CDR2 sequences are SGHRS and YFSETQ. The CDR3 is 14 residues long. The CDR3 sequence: CASSLGQGAYEQYF. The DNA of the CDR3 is TGCGCCAGCAGCTTAGGACAGGGGGCCTACGAGCAGTACTTC.

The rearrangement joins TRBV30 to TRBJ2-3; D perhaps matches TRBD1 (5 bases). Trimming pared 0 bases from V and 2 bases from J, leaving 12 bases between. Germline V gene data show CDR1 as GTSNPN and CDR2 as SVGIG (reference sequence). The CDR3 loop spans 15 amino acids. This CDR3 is CAWSVHDSPTDTQYF. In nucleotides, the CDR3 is TGTGCCTGGAGTGTACACGACAGCCCCACAGATACGCAGTATTTT.

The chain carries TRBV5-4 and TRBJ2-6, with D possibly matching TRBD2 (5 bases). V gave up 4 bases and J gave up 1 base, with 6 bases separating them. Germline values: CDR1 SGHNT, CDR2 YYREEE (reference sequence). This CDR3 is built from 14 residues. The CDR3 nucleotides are TGTGCCAGCAGCGAGGGTTCTGGGGCCAACGTCCTGACTTTC. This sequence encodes CASSEGSGANVLTF.

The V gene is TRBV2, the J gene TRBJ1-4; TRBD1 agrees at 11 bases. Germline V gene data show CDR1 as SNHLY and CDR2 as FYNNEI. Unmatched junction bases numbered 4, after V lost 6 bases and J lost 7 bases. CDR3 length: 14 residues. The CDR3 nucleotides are TGTGCCAGCAGGGCCGGGACAGGGGGTGAAAAACTGTTTTTT. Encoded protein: CASRAGTGGEKLFF.

CDR3 bases: TGTGCCAGCAGTCCTACGGGACAGTACTTCTATGGCTACACCTTC. As protein: CASSPTGQYFYGYTF. The chain joins TRBV9 to TRBJ1-2; TRBD1 matches 7 bases. The V gene's germline CDR1 is SGDLS and CDR2 YYNGEE. Trimming cost V 5 bases and J 4 bases; bases outside gene matches: 11. The CDR3 consists of 15 residues.

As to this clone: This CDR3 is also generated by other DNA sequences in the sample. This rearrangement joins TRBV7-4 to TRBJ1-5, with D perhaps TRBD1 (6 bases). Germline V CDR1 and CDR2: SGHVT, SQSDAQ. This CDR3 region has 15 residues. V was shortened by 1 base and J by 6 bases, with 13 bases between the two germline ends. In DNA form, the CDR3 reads TGTGCCAGCAGCTTAGACAGGGACCCACTTCAGCCCCAGCATTTT. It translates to CASSLDRDPLQPQHF.

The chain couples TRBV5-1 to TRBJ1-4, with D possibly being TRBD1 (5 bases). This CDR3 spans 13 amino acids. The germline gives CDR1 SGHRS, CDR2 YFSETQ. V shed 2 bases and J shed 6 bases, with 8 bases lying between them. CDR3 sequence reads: CASSLSRDEKLFF. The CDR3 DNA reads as TGCGCCAGCAGCTTATCCAGGGATGAAAAACTGTTTTTT.

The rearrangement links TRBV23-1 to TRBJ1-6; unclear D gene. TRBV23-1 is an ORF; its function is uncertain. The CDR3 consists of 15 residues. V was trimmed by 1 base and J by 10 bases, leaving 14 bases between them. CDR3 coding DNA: TGCGCCAGCAGTCAATTAGCTCCCGAAGGCTCACCCCTCCACTTT. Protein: CASSQLAPEGSPLHF.

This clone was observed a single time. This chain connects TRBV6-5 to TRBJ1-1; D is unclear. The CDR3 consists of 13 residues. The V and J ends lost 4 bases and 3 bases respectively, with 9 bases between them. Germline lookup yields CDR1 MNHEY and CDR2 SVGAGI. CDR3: CASSSHSYTEAFF. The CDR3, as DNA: TGTGCCAGCAGTTCCCACAGTTACACTGAAGCTTTCTTT.

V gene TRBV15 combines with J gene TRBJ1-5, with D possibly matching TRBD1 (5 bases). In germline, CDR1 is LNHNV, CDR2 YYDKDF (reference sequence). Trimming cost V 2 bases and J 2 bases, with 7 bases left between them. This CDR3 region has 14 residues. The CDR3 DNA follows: TGTGCCACCAGCAGACAGGGTCGCAATCAGCCCCAGCATTTT. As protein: CATSRQGRNQPQHF.

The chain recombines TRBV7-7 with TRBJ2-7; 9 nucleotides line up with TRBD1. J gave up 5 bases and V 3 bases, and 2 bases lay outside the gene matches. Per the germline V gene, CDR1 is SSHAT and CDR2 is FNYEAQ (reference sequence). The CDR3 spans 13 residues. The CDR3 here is CASSFDRGDEQYF. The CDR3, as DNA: TGTGCCAGCAGCTTTGACAGGGGGGACGAGCAGTACTTC.

CDR3 bases: TGTGCCAGCTCACCCAGTGAATACAATGAGCAGTTCTTC. Protein: CASSPSEYNEQFF. The chain couples TRBV18 to TRBJ2-1; no reliable D call. CDR3 size: 13 residues. Germline CDR1 reads KGHSH; CDR2 reads LQKENI. V lost 3 bases to trimming and J lost 4 bases, with 7 bases between them.

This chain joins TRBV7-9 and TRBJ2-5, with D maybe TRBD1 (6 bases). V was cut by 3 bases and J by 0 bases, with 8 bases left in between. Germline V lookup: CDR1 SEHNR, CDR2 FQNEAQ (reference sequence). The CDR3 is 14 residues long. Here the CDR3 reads CASSFRDNQETQYF. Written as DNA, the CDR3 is TGTGCCAGCAGCTTTCGGGACAACCAAGAGACCCAGTACTTC. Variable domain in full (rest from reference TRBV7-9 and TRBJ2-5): DTGVSQNPRHKITKRGQNVTFRCDPISEHNRLYWYRQTLGQGPEFLTYFQNEAQLEKSRLLSDRFSAERPKGSFSTLEIQRTEQGDSAMYLCASSFRDNQETQYFGPGTRLLVL.

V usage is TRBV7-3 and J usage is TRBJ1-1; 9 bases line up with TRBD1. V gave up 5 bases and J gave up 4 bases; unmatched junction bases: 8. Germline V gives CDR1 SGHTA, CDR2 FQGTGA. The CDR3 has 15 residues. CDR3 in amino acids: CASSPWTGEATEAFF. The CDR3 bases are TGTGCCAGCAGCCCCTGGACAGGGGAGGCCACTGAAGCTTTCTTT.

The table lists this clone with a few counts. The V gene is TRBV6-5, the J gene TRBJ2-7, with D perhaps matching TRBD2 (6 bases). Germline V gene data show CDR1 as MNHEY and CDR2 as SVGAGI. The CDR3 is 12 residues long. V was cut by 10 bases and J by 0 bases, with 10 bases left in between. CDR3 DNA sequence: TGTGCCATCGGGACTCCCTCCTACGAGCAGTACTTC. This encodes CAIGTPSYEQYF.

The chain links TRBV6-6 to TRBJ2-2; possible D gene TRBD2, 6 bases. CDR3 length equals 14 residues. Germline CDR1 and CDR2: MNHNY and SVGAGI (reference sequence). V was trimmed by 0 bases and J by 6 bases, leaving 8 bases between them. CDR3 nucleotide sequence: TGTGCCAGCAGTTACTCGACGGGAGCCGGGGAGCTGTTTTTT. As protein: CASSYSTGAGELFF.

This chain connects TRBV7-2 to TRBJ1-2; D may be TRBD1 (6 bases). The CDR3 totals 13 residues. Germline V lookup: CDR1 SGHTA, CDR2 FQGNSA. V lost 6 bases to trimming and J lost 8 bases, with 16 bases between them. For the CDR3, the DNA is TGTGCCAGCAGTTTTACAGGGCAGATGGGCTACACCTTC. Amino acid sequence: CASSFTGQMGYTF.

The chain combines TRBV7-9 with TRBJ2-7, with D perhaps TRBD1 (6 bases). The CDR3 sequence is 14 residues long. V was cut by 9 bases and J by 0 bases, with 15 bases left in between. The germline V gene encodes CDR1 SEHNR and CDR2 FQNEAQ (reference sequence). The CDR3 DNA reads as TGTGCCAGTAGTGAGCAGGGGAGCTCCTACGAGCAGTACTTC. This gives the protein CASSEQGSSYEQYF.